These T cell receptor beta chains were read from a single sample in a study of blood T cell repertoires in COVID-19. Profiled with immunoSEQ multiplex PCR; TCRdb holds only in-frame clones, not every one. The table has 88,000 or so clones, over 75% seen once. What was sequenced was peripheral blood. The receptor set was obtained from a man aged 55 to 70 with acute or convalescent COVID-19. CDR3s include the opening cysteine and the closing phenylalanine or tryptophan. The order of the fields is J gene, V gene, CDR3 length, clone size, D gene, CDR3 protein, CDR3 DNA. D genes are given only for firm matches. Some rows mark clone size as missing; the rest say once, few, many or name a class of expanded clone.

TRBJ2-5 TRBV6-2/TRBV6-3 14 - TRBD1 CASSYQGALETQYF TGTGCCAGCAGTTACCAGGGGGCTTTAGAGACCCAGTACTTC
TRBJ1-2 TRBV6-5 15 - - CASSSSAGSNYGYTF -
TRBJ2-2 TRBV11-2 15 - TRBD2 CASSPGTSGTGELFF TGTGCCAGCAGCCCCGGGACTAGCGGCACCGGGGAGCTGTTTTTT
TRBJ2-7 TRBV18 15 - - CASSVGSTELHEQYF TGTGCCAGCTCAGTGGGGTCGACAGAACTCCACGAGCAGTACTTC
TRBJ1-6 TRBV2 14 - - CASRPDSNNSPLHF TGTGCCAGCAGGCCAGACAGTAATAATTCACCCCTCCACTTT
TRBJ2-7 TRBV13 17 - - CASSPRRGAGDTYEQYF TGTGCCAGCAGCCCTCGCCGGGGGGCGGGGGACACCTACGAGCAGTACTTC
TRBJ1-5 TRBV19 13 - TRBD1 CASATGSGQPQHF TGTGCCAGTGCGACAGGGTCGGGTCAGCCCCAGCATTTT
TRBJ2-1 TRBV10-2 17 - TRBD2 CASSESRTSGRFNEQFF TGCGCCAGCAGTGAGTCCCGGACTAGCGGGAGATTTAATGAGCAGTTCTTC
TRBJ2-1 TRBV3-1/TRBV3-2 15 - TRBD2 CASTPMAGAHNEQFF TGTGCCAGCACCCCCATGGCGGGAGCTCACAATGAGCAGTTCTTC
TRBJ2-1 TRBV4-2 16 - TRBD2 CASSSEAGVLYNEQFF TGTGCCAGCAGCTCGGAAGCGGGGGTTCTCTACAATGAGCAGTTCTTC
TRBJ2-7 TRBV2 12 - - CASSYNSYEQYF TGTGCCAGCAGTTACAACTCCTACGAGCAGTACTTC
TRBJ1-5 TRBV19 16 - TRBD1 CASIRQGGYSNQPQHF TGTGCCAGTATTCGACAGGGGGGATATAGCAATCAGCCCCAGCATTTT
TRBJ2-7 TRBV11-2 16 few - CASSFPPRAGDYEQYF TGTGCCAGCAGCTTCCCCCCGAGGGCAGGGGACTACGAGCAGTACTTC
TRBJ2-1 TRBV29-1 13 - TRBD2 CSVEGVAGRMQFF TGCAGCGTTGAAGGGGTAGCGGGAAGGATGCAGTTCTTC
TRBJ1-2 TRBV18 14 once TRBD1 CASSLDRVNYGYTF TGTGCCAGCTCACTTGACAGGGTAAACTATGGCTACACCTTC
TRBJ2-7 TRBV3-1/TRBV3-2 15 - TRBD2 CASSQGRLAGGEQYF TGTGCCAGCAGCCAAGGAAGACTAGCGGGGGGCGAGCAGTACTTC
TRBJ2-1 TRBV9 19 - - CASSVSWVGSFSSYNEQFF TGTGCCAGCAGCGTAAGTTGGGTCGGGAGCTTTAGCTCCTACAATGAGCAGTTCTTC
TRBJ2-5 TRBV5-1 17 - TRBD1 CASSSLDTGGYQETQYF TGCGCCAGCAGCTCCCTGGATACAGGGGGGTACCAAGAGACCCAGTACTTC
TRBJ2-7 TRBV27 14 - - CASSLGGTPYEQYF TGTGCCAGCAGTTTAGGAGGGACCCCCTACGAGCAGTACTTC
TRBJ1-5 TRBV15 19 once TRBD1 CATSRDRDRGFNSNQPQHF TGTGCCACCAGCAGGGACCGGGACAGGGGTTTTAATAGCAATCAGCCCCAGCATTTT
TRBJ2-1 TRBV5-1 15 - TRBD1 CASSWGQGARDEQFF TGCGCCAGCAGCTGGGGACAGGGGGCGCGGGATGAGCAGTTCTTC
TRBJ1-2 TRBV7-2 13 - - CASSLGTVGGYTF TGTGCCAGCAGCTTAGGGACAGTGGGTGGCTACACCTTC
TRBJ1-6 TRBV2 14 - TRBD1 CASTTGTGRSPLHF TGTGCCAGCACCACCGGGACAGGGAGGTCACCCCTCCACTTT
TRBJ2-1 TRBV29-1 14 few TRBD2 CSVEPQRGVNEQFF TGCAGCGTTGAACCCCAGCGGGGGGTCAATGAGCAGTTCTTC
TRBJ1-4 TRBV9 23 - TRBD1 CASSVPAGQGEILFVSTNEKLFF TGTGCCAGCAGCGTTCCCGCGGGACAGGGAGAGATCCTGTTCGTCTCAACTAATGAAAAACTGTTTTTT
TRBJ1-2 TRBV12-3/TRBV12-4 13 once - CASSFQGNYGYTF TGTGCCAGCAGTTTCCAGGGGAACTATGGCTACACCTTC
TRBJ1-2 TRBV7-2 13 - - CASSFNGNYGYTF TGTGCCAGCAGCTTTAACGGGAACTATGGCTACACCTTC
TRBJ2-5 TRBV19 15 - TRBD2 CASSTGTSGIETQYF TGTGCCAGTAGTACTGGGACTAGCGGGATCGAGACCCAGTACTTC
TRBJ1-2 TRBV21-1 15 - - CASSKEPFPRYGYTF TGTGCCAGCAGCAAAGAGCCGTTTCCGCGATATGGCTACACCTTC
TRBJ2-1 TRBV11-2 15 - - CASKFRPPGYNEQFF TGTGCCAGCAAGTTTAGGCCCCCGGGGTACAATGAGCAGTTCTTC
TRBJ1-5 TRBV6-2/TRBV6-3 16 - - CASSKRTPDSNQPQHF TGTGCCAGCAGTAAAAGGACACCCGATAGCAATCAGCCCCAGCATTTT
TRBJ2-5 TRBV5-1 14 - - CASSLQGYQETQYF TGCGCCAGCAGCTTGCAGGGATACCAAGAGACCCAGTACTTC
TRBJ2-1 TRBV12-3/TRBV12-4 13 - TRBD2 CASSLERGREQFF TGTGCCAGCAGTTTAGAGCGGGGGAGGGAGCAGTTCTTC
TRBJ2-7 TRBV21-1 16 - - CASSGKTGRITYEQYF TGTGCCAGCAGTGGAAAGACAGGGAGGATAACCTACGAGCAGTACTTC
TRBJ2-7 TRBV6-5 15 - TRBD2 CASRRTSGSSYEQYF TGTGCCAGCAGGAGGACTAGCGGGAGCTCCTACGAGCAGTACTTC
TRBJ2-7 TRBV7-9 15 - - CASSSTSGASYEQYF TGTGCCAGCAGCTCAACCAGCGGAGCGTCCTACGAGCAGTACTTC
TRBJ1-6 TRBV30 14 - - CAWSSPPEGSPLHF TGTGCCTGGAGTTCCCCCCCCGAGGGTTCACCCCTCCACTTT
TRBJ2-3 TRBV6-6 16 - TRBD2 CASRFSGRIPPDTQYF TGTGCCAGCAGATTTAGCGGGAGGATCCCCCCAGATACGCAGTATTTT
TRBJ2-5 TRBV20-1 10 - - CSARQETQYF TGCAGTGCACGACAGGAGACCCAGTACTTC
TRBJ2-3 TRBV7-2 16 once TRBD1 CASSLGWYRGEDTQYF TGTGCCAGCAGCTTAGGTTGGTACAGGGGGGAGGATACGCAGTATTTT
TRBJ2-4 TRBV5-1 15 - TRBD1 CASSYSGTGGRIQYF TGCGCCAGCAGCTATTCCGGGACAGGGGGCAGGATTCAGTACTTC